This TCR beta chain originates from a study of metastatic and nonmetastatic thyroid tumors. Study-level results: Versus benign nodules, malignant thyroid tumors reportedly had significantly higher TCR beta diversity, in blood and tumor.

Thyroid surgery took place with no prior treatment in any patient. Judged by abundance, this clone is medium-sized. The target antigen is unknown. TCRdb reassembled clones from the PCR reads with MiXCR. The sample shows 8,500 to 13,000 clones, 20% to 30% of them seen only once. The sequence came from a female donor with papillary thyroid cancer or a benign thyroid nodule (not recorded which). Some clones in this sample may be carry-over from other donors' samples. The sample was tumor tissue.

CDR3 protein: CASTRDRGINEQFF. DNA for the CDR3: TGTGCCAGCACCCGGGACAGGGGGATCAATGAGCAGTTCTTC. The chain has TRBV2 and TRBJ2-1, with 11 bases matching TRBD1. Germline loops: CDR1 SNHLY, CDR2 FYNNEI. J was trimmed by 6 bases and V by 7 bases; bases with no gene match: 5. The CDR3 covers 14 residues.